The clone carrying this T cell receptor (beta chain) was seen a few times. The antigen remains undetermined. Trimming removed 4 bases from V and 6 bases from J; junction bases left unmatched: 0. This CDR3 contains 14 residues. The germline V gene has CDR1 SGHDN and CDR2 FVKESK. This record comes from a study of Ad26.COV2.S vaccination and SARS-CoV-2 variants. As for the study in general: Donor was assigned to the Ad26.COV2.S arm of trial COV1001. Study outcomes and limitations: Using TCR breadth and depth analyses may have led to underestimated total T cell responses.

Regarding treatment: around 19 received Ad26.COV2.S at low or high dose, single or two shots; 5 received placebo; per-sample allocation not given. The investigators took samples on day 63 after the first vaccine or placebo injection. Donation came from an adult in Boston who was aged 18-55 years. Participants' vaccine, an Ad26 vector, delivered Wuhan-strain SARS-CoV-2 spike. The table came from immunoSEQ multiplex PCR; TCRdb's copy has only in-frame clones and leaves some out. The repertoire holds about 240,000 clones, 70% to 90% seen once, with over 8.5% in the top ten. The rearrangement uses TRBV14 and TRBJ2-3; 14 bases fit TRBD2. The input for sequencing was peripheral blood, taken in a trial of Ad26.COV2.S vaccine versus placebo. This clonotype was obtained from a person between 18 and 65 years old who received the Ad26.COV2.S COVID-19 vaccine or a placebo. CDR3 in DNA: TGTGCCAGCAGCCGACTAGCGGGGGGGGATACGCAGTATTTT. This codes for CASSRLAGGDTQYF.